The sequence of this TCR beta chain was determined in a study of blood T cell repertoires in COVID-19. Study-wide background: Samples taken during acute and convalescent COVID-19 were collected in the United States, Italy and Spain.

The CDR3 runs 15 residues. The germline CDR1 and CDR2 sequences are KGHDR and SFDVKD. The V gene end was trimmed by 6 bases and the J gene end by 6 bases; junction bases not matched to a gene: 7. Original analysis: Nucleated cell number was recorded as an estimate derived from reference gene primer amplification. Using immunoSEQ multiplex PCR, the repertoire was profiled, and TCRdb retains in-frame clones only, with some absent. V and J calls plus clone size are reproduced from that table; the DNA served to infer D and trimming. The sample consists of about 230,000 clones, about nine tenths of them appearing once.

The V call is TRBV24-1, the J call TRBJ2-3; the match to TRBD2 covers 11 bases. This receptor was taken from a man aged 50 to 59 with COVID-19, enrolled during active disease. Sequenced: peripheral blood. CDR3 sequence: CATSIAGGRVDTQYF. CDR3 nucleotides: TGTGCCACCAGTATAGCGGGGGGGCGCGTGGATACGCAGTATTTT.